One and the same sample provided the 3 T cell receptor beta chains below, sequenced in a study of blood T cell repertoires in COVID-19. Sequenced by immunoSEQ multiplex PCR; TCRdb stores in-frame clones only, minus some. The sample includes 75,000 to 95,000 clones, 87% of them seen just once. Material: peripheral blood. Every receptor here comes from a woman in her sixties with COVID-19, enrolled during active disease.

V gene TRBV9 combines with J gene TRBJ2-2; 10 bases are a match to TRBD2. The CDR3 is 16 residues long. The V segment lost 4 bases and the J segment 5 bases; nucleotides outside the gene matches: 8. From germline, CDR1 is SGDLS and CDR2 YYNGEE. CDR3 residues: CASSHLAGVKTGELFF. The CDR3 bases are TGTGCCAGCAGCCATCTAGCGGGGGTTAAAACCGGGGAGCTGTTTTTT.

This sequence joins TRBV6-5 and TRBJ1-2; tentative D call: TRBD1 (5 bases). Germline V lookup: CDR1 MNHEY, CDR2 SVGAGI. The length of the CDR3 is 12 residues. Trimming took 7 bases from V and 4 from J, leaving 10 bases between them. The CDR3 protein is CASTTGLYGYTF. The CDR3 DNA follows: TGTGCCAGCACCACAGGTCTCTATGGCTACACCTTC.

V and J are TRBV11-2 and TRBJ2-3; 9 bases fit TRBD2. The germline V gene has CDR1 SGHAT and CDR2 FQNNGV. The CDR3 has 15 residues. Germline trimming cut 3 bases from V and 13 bases from J; bases unmatched to any gene: 14. The CDR3 reads CASSFRSSPLAGEYF. DNA for the CDR3: TGTGCCAGCAGCTTTAGATCGTCCCCTTTAGCGGGGGAGTATTTT.